The rows below give T cell receptor beta chains drawn from one sample of a study of vaccination and CD4 T cells after COVID-19. TCRdb reprocessed the PCR reads via MiXCR and lists one record per CDR3 protein. The profile covers about 19,000 distinct CDR3 sequences, with 60% appearing a single time and roughly 1.1% taken by the ten largest. The sequencing used CD4+ T cells from blood, collected after SARS-CoV-2 vaccination. These receptor sequences come from a human donor who had recovered from COVID-19. Both conserved end residues are part of each CDR3. Each record gives: V gene, clone size, D gene, J gene, CDR3 DNA, CDR3 protein. The D gene is left open where the match is weak. Size is stated for part of the rows, as once, few or many counts, or as a class when the clone is expanded.

>TRBV12-3/TRBV12-4|few|TRBD2|TRBJ2-3
TGTGCCAGCAGCCGCTATACTAGCGGGACGGATACGCAGTATTTT
CASSRYTSGTDTQYF
>TRBV20-1|NA|NA|TRBJ2-7
TGCAGTGCTAGACGGCGCGGCGGATATTCGAATCGTCCCTACGAGCAGTACTTC
CSARRRGGYSNRPYEQYF
>TRBV28|NA|NA|TRBJ1-3
TGTGCCAGCAGTTTATTGTGGCGCGGCAGCCTTACCTCTGGAAACACCATATATTTT
CASSLLWRGSLTSGNTIYF
>TRBV2|NA|NA|TRBJ1-5
TGTGCCAGCAGTGAAGTGGATAGCAATCAGCCCCAGCATTTT
CASSEVDSNQPQHF
>TRBV20-1|NA|NA|TRBJ2-1
TGCAGTGCTCACGGGGGTCTAGGGTACAATGAGCAGTTCTTC
CSAHGGLGYNEQFF
>TRBV24-1|NA|NA|TRBJ2-7
TGTGCCACCAGTCCCCGGGGTGGTTACAGAGCCTACGAGCAGTACTTC
CATSPRGGYRAYEQYF
>TRBV11-3|few|TRBD2|TRBJ2-3
TGTGCCAGCAGCCCCTTGTCGCGGGAGGGCGGGGATACGCAGTATTTT
CASSPLSREGGDTQYF
>TRBV27|NA|NA|TRBJ1-2
TGTGCCAGCAGTTTAGGGGACTCCAACTATGGCTACACCTTC
CASSLGDSNYGYTF
>TRBV6-1|NA|NA|TRBJ1-4
TGTGCCAGCAGTGAAGCGCTAGCAGGGAGTGGGGTTCCGTTTTTT
CASSEALAGSGVPFF
>TRBV20-1|NA|NA|TRBJ2-5
TGCAGTGCTAGCGGGCAGGGTCAAGAGACCCAGTACTTC
CSASGQGQETQYF
>TRBV6-1|NA|TRBD2|TRBJ2-3
TGTGCCACCCGACTAGCGGGAGCACAATATACGCAGTATTTT
CATRLAGAQYTQYF
>TRBV5-4|few|TRBD2|TRBJ2-1
TGTGCCATCAGCCCCCGCGGGAGCGATCACAATGAGCAGTTCTTC
CAISPRGSDHNEQFF
>TRBV20-1|NA|NA|TRBJ2-7
TGCAGTGCTAGGGACAATTCCTACGAGCAGTACTTC
CSARDNSYEQYF
>TRBV28|NA|TRBD1|TRBJ2-7
TGTGCCAGCAAGGGACAGGGGTCCTCCTACGAGCAGTACTTC
CASKGQGSSYEQYF
>TRBV12-3/TRBV12-4|NA|TRBD2|TRBJ2-3
TGTGCCAGCAGTCACCTTTCTAGCGGGAGTATGTATTTT
CASSHLSSGSMYF
>TRBV7-2|NA|NA|TRBJ1-2
TGTGCCAGCAGCTCCGACCGGAGGGGCTATGGCTACACCTTC
CASSSDRRGYGYTF
>TRBV6-5|few|TRBD2|TRBJ2-3
TGTGCCAGCAGTTACTCCGCTAGCGGGAGAAGGGATACGCAGTATTTT
CASSYSASGRRDTQYF
>TRBV20-1|few|TRBD2|TRBJ2-5
TGCAGTGCTAGAGATCGGACTAGCGGGACTGAGACCCAGTACTTC
CSARDRTSGTETQYF
>TRBV5-1|NA|TRBD1|TRBJ1-2
TGCGCCAGCAGGCCAGGACAGGGGAGCAACTATGGCTACACCTTC
CASRPGQGSNYGYTF
>TRBV28|few|NA|TRBJ1-5
TGTGCCAGCAGCCGAACTGACGGAGACCGGCCCCAGCATTTT
CASSRTDGDRPQHF
>TRBV6-1|NA|NA|TRBJ1-2
TGTGCCAGCAGCTCACAGGGTAACTATGGCTACACCTTC
CASSSQGNYGYTF
>TRBV6-1|NA|TRBD1|TRBJ1-1
TGTGCCAGCAGGCAGGACAGGGTGGCCACTGAAGCTTTCTTT
CASRQDRVATEAFF
>TRBV7-2|NA|NA|TRBJ2-5
TGTGCCAGCAGCTTAGATTCCGGGACCCAGTACTTC
CASSLDSGTQYF
>TRBV7-8|NA|NA|TRBJ1-5
TGTGCCAGCAGCTCCGAAGGACAGTATAGCAATCAGCCCCAGCATTTT
CASSSEGQYSNQPQHF
>TRBV10-3|once|NA|TRBJ2-4
TGTGCCACCTCCGCAGAGCGCAAAAACATTCAGTACTTC
CATSAERKNIQYF
>TRBV7-2|NA|TRBD1|TRBJ1-1
TGTGCCAGCAGCACGCGGACAGGCACGAACACTGAAGCTTTCTTT
CASSTRTGTNTEAFF
>TRBV7-8|few|TRBD1|TRBJ1-5
TGTGCCAGCAGCCTTAGCGGACAGGTGGGACAGCCCCAGCATTTT
CASSLSGQVGQPQHF
>TRBV6-5|few|NA|TRBJ2-7
TGTGCCAGCAGTTACTCGGTACAACAGGGCTACGAGCAGTACTTC
CASSYSVQQGYEQYF
>TRBV7-3|NA|NA|TRBJ2-1
TGTGCCAGCAGCTTAGAGGGCAGCAGCTCCTACAATGAGCAGTTCTTC
CASSLEGSSSYNEQFF
>TRBV15|NA|NA|TRBJ1-1
TGTGCCACCAGCGACAGAGAGAACACTGAAGCTTTCTTT
CATSDRENTEAFF
>TRBV28|few|NA|TRBJ2-5
TGTGCCACCCTCCCCGGACAACTGGCGGAGACCCAGTACTTC
CATLPGQLAETQYF
>TRBV7-9|NA|NA|TRBJ1-4
TGCGCCAGCAGCTGGCTGAACCCCCGGGAAAAACTGTTTTTT
CASSWLNPREKLFF
>TRBV5-1|NA|NA|TRBJ1-2
TGCGCCAGCAGCAACGAGCAAGGCTATGGCTACACCTTC
CASSNEQGYGYTF
>TRBV19|NA|NA|TRBJ1-1
TGTGCCAGTCAGGGGAGGACTGAAGCTTTCTTT
CASQGRTEAFF
>TRBV6-5|NA|TRBD1|TRBJ1-5
TGTGCCAGCAGTTACCCGACCGGGACAGGGGGCCGCAATCAGCCCCAGCATTTT
CASSYPTGTGGRNQPQHF
>TRBV10-3|NA|TRBD2|TRBJ2-1
TGTGCCATCAGTGAGCGAACTAGCGATGAGCAGTTCTTC
CAISERTSDEQFF
>TRBV7-2|few|NA|TRBJ1-1
TGTGCCAGCAGCTTAGGTCCAAGAGGAACTGAAGCTTTCTTT
CASSLGPRGTEAFF
>TRBV7-2|NA|NA|TRBJ2-3
TGTGCCAGCAGCGCCTCCGGGACCTCGACAGATACGCAGTATTTT
CASSASGTSTDTQYF
>TRBV12-3/TRBV12-4|NA|NA|TRBJ1-6
TGTGCCAGCAGCCGCAGGGGAGGATGGAATTCACCCCTCCACTTT
CASSRRGGWNSPLHF
>TRBV7-3|few|NA|TRBJ1-1
TGTGCCAGCAGCTCTCAGGAGAACACTGAAGCTTTCTTT
CASSSQENTEAFF
>TRBV6-5|NA|TRBD1|TRBJ1-2
TGTGCCAGCAGTTACCGTTCCGGTTTTTCGGGACAGACTAACTATGGCTACACCTTC
CASSYRSGFSGQTNYGYTF
>TRBV27|NA|NA|TRBJ1-5
TGTGCCAGCAGTTTACGGGGGGCAGGGATTCAGCCCCAGCATTTT
CASSLRGAGIQPQHF
>TRBV1|NA|NA|TRBJ2-5
TGCACCAGCAGCCGATCTAGCGGGAACCAAGAGACCCAGTACTTC
CTSSRSSGNQETQYF
>TRBV20-1|NA|TRBD2|TRBJ2-5
TGCAGTGCCCAGAAATCCCCCCCACTAGCGGAGGGAGAGACCCAGTACTTC
CSAQKSPPLAEGETQYF
>TRBV27|NA|TRBD2|TRBJ2-5
TGCACGACTAGCGGGAGGGCCGGGGGTGAGACCCAGTACTTC
CTTSGRAGGETQYF
>TRBV2|NA|NA|TRBJ2-3
TGTGCCAGCAGTGACGACTACAGCACAGATACGCAGTATTTT
CASSDDYSTDTQYF
>TRBV24-1|NA|NA|TRBJ2-6
TGTGCCACCAGTGAAGGAGACGGCCTCTCTGGGGCCAACGTCCTGACTTTC
CATSEGDGLSGANVLTF
>TRBV6-2/TRBV6-3|few|TRBD2|TRBJ2-7
TGTGCCAGCAGTTACTTGGGCGGGAGGCTTTTCGCCGAGCAGTACTTC
CASSYLGGRLFAEQYF
>TRBV10-3|few|NA|TRBJ1-5
TGTGCCATCAGTGCGGACTCCATTAGGCCCCAGCATTTT
CAISADSIRPQHF
>TRBV7-3|few|TRBD2|TRBJ2-3
TGTGCCAGCAGCTTAGTGACTAGCGGGTTGCAGTATTTT
CASSLVTSGLQYF
>TRBV4-1|NA|NA|TRBJ1-1
TGCGCCAGCAGCCAAGCCGGATCGGGGGGCACTGAAGCTTTCTTT
CASSQAGSGGTEAFF
>TRBV5-4|NA|NA|TRBJ2-3
TGTGCCAGCAGCTTGTATCCAGATACGCAGTATTTT
CASSLYPDTQYF
>TRBV5-5|NA|NA|TRBJ2-4
TGTGCCAGCAGCTTGGATTCGGACGAACAGTACTTC
CASSLDSDEQYF
>TRBV24-1|NA|TRBD1|TRBJ2-1
TGTGCCACCAGTGACTCGGACAGGGATGAGCAGTTCTTC
CATSDSDRDEQFF
>TRBV7-8|NA|TRBD2|TRBJ2-2
TGTGCCAGCAGCTTTCCGGGACTAGCGGGAGGGGGGCTTACCGGGGAGCTGTTTTTT
CASSFPGLAGGGLTGELFF
>TRBV20-1|NA|NA|TRBJ2-1
TGCAGTGCTAAGACCCGCTCTGGAAGTTACAATGAGCAGTTCTTC
CSAKTRSGSYNEQFF
>TRBV20-1|NA|NA|TRBJ2-5
TGCAGTGCTAGCGCCGGACAGCGAGAGACCCAGTACTTC
CSASAGQRETQYF
>TRBV28|few|NA|TRBJ1-6
TGTGCCAGCAGTGACCCCGGGACGGACAATTCACCCCTCCACTTT
CASSDPGTDNSPLHF
>TRBV20-1|NA|TRBD2|TRBJ2-7
TGCAGTGCTCGAGTTCCCCTAGCGGGAGCCTACGAGCAGTACTTC
CSARVPLAGAYEQYF